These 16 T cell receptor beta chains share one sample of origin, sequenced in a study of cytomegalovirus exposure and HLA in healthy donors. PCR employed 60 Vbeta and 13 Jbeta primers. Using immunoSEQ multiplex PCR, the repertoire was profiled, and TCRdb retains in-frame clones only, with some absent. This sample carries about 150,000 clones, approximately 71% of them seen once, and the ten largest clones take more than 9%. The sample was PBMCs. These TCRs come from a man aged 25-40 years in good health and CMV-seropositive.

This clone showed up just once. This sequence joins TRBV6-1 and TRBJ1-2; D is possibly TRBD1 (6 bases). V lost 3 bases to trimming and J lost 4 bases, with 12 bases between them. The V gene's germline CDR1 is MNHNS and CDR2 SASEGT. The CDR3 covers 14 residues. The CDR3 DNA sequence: TGTGCCAGCAGTGACAGGGGAGACGGCTATGGCTACACCTTC. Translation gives CASSDRGDGYGYTF.

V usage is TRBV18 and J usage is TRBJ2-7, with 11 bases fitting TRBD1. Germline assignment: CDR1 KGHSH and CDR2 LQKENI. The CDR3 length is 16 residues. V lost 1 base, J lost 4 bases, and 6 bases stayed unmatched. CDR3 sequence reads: CASSPRQDRGQYEQYF. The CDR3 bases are TGTGCCAGCTCACCACGACAGGACAGGGGGCAATACGAGCAGTACTTC. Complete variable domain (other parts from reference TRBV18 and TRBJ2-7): NAGVMQNPRHLVRRRGQEARLRCSPMKGHSHVYWYRQLPEEGLKFMVYLQKENIIDESGMPKERFSAEFPKEGPSILRIQQVVRGDSAAYFCASSPRQDRGQYEQYFGPGTRLTVT.

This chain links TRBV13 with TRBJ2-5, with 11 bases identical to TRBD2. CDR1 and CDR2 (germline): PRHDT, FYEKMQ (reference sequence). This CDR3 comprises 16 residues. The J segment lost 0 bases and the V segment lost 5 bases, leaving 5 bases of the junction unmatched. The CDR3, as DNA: TGTGCCAGCAGCCCGACTAGCGGGACGTACCAAGAGACCCAGTACTTC. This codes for CASSPTSGTYQETQYF.

CDR3: CASSLRGSGTDTQYF. For the CDR3, the DNA is TGTGCCAGCAGCCTAAGAGGCTCTGGCACAGATACGCAGTATTTT. The rearrangement joins TRBV11-3 to TRBJ2-3, with D uncertain. This CDR3 is 15 amino acids long. Between the trimmed V and J ends, which lost 5 bases and 1 base, there was a span of 13 bases. The V gene's germline CDR1 is SGHNT and CDR2 YENEEA.

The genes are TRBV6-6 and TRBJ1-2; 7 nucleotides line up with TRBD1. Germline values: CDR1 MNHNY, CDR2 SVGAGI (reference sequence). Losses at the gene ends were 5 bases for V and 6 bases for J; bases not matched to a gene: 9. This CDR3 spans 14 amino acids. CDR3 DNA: TGTGCCAGCAGTAAATCCGGGACAGAAAATGGCTACACCTTC. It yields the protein CASSKSGTENGYTF.

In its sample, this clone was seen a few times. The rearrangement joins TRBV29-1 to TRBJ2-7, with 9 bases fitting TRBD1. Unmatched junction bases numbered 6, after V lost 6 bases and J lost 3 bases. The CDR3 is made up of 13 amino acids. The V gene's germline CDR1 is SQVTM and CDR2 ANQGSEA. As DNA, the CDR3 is TGCAGCGTCCGGACAGGGGCGGGCTACGAGCAGTACTTC. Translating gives CSVRTGAGYEQYF.

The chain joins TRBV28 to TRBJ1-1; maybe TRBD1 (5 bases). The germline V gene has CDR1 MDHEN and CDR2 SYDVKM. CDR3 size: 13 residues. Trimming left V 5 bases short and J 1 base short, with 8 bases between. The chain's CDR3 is CASSPTENTEAFF. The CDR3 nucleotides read TGTGCCAGCAGTCCGACAGAGAACACTGAAGCTTTCTTT.

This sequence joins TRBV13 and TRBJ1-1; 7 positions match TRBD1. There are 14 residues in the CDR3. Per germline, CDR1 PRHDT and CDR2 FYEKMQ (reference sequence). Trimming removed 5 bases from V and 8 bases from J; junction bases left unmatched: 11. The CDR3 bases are TGTGCCAGCAGCACCCGGGACAGCGCGTGGGAAGCTTTCTTT. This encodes CASSTRDSAWEAFF.

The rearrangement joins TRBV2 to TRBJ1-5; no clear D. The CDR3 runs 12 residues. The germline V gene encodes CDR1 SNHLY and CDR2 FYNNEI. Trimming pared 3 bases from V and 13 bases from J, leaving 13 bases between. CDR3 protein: CASSDEVLGQHF. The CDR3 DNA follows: TGTGCCAGCAGTGATGAGGTATTGGGTCAGCATTTT.

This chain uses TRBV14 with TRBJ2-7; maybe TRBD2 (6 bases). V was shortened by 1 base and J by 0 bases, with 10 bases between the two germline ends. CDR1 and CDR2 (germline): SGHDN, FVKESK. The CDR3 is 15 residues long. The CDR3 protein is CASSQVGGHSYEQYF. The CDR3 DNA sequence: TGTGCCAGCAGCCAAGTGGGAGGACACTCCTACGAGCAGTACTTC.

The CDR3 loop reads CASAEGPTHNEQFF. In DNA form, the CDR3 reads TGTGCCAGTGCGGAGGGGCCCACTCACAATGAGCAGTTCTTC. V usage is TRBV19 and J usage is TRBJ2-1, with D possibly TRBD2 on 6 matching bases. The germline gives CDR1 LNHDA, CDR2 SQIVND (reference sequence). The CDR3 runs to 14 residues. The V end was cut by 8 bases, the J end by 5 bases, with 16 bases between.

The CDR3 region is CASSLPGTGYEQYF. The CDR3 DNA is TGTGCCAGCAGCCTACCCGGGACAGGCTACGAGCAGTACTTC. The chain uses TRBV5-8 and TRBJ2-7; TRBD1 matches at 8 bases. Germline-derived CDR1 and CDR2 are SGHTS and YDEGEE. Losses at the gene ends were 4 bases for V and 3 bases for J; bases not matched to a gene: 6. This CDR3 has 14 amino acids. Supplemented by reference TRBV5-8 and TRBJ2-7, the full variable domain reads EAGVTQSPTHLIKTRGQQATLRCSPISGHTSVYWYQQALGLGLQFLLWYDEGEERNRGNFPPRFSGRQFPNYSSELNVNALELEDSALYLCASSLPGTGYEQYFGPGTRLTVT.

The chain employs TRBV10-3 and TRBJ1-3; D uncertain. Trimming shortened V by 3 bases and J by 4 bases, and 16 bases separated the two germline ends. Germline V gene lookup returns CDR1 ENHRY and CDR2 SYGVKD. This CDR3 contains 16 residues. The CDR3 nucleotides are TGTGCCATCAGTGACCCAAGCAAATTAGCGGGAAACACCATATATTTT. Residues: CAISDPSKLAGNTIYF.

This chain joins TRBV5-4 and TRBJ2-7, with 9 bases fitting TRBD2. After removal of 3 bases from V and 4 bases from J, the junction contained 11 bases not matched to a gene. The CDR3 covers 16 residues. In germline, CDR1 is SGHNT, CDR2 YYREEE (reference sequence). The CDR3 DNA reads TGTGCCAGCAGCTCACGTGCGGGGGGGCCACTATACGAGCAGTACTTC. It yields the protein CASSSRAGGPLYEQYF.

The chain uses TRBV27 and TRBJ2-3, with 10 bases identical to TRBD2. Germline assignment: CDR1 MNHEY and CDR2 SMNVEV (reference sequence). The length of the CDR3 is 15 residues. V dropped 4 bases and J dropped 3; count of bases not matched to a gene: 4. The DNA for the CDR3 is TGTGCCAGCAGTTACCTGACTAGCGGGACAGATACGCAGTATTTT. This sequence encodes CASSYLTSGTDTQYF.

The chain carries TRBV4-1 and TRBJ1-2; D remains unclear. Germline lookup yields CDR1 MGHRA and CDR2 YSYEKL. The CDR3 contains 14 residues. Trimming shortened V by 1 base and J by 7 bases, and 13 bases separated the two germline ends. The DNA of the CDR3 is TGCGCCAGCAGCCAAGTGGGTCTCTCGGGTGGCTACACCTTC. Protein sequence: CASSQVGLSGGYTF.